This TCR beta chain originates from a study of siplizumab effects on memory and regulatory T cells. The data were produced by immunoSEQ multiplex PCR, yet TCRdb's version contains in-frame clones alone and is incomplete. The repertoire consists of about 1,000 clones, with less than 85% occurring once and the leading ten covering 50% to 60%. The CDR3 runs 16 residues. V lost 9 bases, J lost 2 bases, and 22 bases lay in between. Looked up from germline, CDR1 is SNHLY and CDR2 is FYNNEI. The receptor's source is a human donor in good health. The sample consisted of TEMRA CD8+ T cells sorted from blood. This sample's subset: unstimulated CD8+ CD45RA+ effector memory T cells. The gene calls are TRBV2 and TRBJ1-1, with D possibly TRBD1 on 5 matching bases. The chain's CDR3 is CASWSPWTRNNTEAFF. The CDR3 coding sequence is TGTGCCAGTTGGTCTCCCTGGACAAGGAACAACACTGAAGCTTTCTTT.